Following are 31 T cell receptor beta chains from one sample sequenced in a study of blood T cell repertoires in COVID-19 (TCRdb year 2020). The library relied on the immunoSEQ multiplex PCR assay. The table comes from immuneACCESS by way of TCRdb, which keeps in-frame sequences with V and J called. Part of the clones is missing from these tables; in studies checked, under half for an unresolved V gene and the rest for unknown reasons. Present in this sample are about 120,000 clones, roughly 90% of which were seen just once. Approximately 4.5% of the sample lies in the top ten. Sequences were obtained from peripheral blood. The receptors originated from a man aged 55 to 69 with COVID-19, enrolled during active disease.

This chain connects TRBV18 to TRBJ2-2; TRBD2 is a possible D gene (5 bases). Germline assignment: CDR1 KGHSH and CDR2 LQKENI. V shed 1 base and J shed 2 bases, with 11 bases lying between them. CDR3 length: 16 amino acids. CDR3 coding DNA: TGTGCCAGCTCACCACGAGGGATAGCTAACACCGGGGAGCTGTTTTTT. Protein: CASSPRGIANTGELFF.

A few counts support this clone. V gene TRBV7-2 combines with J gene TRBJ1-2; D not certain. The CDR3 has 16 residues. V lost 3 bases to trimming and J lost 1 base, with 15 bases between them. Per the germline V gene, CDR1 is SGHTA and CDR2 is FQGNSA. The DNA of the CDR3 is TGTGCCAGCAGCTTTGTGGTCGCTCCACTTAACTATGGCTACACCTTC. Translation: CASSFVVAPLNYGYTF. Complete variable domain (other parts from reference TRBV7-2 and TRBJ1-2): GAGVSQSPSNKVTEKGKDVELRCDPISGHTALYWYRQSLGQGLEFLIYFQGNSAPDKSGLPSDRFSAERTGGSVSTLTIQRTQQEDSAVYLCASSFVVAPLNYGYTFGSGTRLTVV.

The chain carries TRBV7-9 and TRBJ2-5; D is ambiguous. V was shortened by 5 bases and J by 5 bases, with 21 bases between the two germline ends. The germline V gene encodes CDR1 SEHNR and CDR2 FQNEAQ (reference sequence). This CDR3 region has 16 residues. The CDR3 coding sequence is TGTGCCAGCAGCCCGCCCGGGTTCCCGATGATGGAGACCCAGTACTTC. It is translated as CASSPPGFPMMETQYF.

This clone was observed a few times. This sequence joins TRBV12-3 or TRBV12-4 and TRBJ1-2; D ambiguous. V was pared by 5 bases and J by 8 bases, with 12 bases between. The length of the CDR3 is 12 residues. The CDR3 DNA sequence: TGTGCCAGCAGTCCGTTTTTGGGCGGCTACACCTTC. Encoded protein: CASSPFLGGYTF.

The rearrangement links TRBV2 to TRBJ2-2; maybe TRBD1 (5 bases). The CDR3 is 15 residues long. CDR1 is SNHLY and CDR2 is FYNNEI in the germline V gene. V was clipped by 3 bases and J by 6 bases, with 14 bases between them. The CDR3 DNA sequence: TGTGCCAGCAGTGACCGTAGGGGAAAGGCCGGGGAGCTGTTTTTT. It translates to CASSDRRGKAGELFF.

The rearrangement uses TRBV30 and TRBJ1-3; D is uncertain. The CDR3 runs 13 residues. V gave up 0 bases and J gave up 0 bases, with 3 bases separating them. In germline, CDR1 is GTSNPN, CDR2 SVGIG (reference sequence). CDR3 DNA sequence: TGTGCCTGGAGTGTTCGCTCTGGAAACACCATATATTTT. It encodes CAWSVRSGNTIYF. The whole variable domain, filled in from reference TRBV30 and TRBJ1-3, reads SQTIHQWPATLVQPVGSPLSLECTVEGTSNPNLYWYRQAAGRGLQLLFYSVGIGQISSEVPQNLSASRPQDRQFILSSKKLLLSDSGFYLCAWSVRSGNTIYFGEGSWLTVV.

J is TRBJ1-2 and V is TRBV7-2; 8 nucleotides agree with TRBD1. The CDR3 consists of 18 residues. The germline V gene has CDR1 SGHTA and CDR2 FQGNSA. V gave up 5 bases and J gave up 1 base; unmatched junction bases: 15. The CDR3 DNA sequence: TGTGCCAGCAGCCCCCCCCCTTGGCGAGACAGGGGTAACTATGGCTACACCTTC. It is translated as CASSPPPWRDRGNYGYTF.

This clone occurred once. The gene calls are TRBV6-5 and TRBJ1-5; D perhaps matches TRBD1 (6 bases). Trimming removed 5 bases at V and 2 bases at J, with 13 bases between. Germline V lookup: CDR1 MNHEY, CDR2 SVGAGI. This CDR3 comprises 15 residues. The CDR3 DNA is TGTGCCAGCAGTCCCTCTCGACAGGGCAATCAGCCCCAGCATTTT. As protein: CASSPSRQGNQPQHF.

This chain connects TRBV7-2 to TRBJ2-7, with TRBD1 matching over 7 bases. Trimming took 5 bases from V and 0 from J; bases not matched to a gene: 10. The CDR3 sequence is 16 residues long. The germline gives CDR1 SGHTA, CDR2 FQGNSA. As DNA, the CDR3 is TGTGCCAGCAGCCTTACAGGGGCCTCCCTCTCCTACGAGCAGTACTTC. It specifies CASSLTGASLSYEQYF.

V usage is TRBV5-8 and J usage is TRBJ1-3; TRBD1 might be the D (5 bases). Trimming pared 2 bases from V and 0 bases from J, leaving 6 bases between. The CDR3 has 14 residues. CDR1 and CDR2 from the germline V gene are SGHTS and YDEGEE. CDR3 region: CASSFDSSGNTIYF. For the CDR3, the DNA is TGTGCCAGCAGCTTCGACAGCTCTGGAAACACCATATATTTT.

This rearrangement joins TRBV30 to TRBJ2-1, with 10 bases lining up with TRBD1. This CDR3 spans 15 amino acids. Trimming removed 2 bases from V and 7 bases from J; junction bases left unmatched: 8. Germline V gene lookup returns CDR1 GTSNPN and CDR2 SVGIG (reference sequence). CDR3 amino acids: CAWSRGTGVPNEQFF. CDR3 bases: TGTGCCTGGAGTCGAGGGACAGGGGTTCCGAATGAGCAGTTCTTC.

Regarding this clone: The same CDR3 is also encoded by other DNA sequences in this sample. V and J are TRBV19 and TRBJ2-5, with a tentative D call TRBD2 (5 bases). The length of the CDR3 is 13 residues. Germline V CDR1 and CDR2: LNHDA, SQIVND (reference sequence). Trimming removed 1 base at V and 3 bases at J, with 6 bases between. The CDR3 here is CASSIGAEETQYF. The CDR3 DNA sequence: TGTGCCAGTAGTATAGGAGCGGAAGAGACCCAGTACTTC.

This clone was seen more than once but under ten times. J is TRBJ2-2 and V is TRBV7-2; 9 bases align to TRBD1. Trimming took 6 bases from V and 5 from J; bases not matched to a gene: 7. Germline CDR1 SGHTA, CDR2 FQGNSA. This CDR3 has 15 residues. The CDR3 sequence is CASRLDRGRTGELFF. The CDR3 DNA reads TGTGCCAGCAGATTGGACAGGGGTAGGACCGGGGAGCTGTTTTTT.

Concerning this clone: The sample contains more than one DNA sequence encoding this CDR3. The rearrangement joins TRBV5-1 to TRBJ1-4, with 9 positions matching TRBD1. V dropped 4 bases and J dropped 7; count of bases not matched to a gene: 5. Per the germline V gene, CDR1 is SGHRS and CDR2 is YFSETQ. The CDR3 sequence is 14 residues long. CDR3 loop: CASSTGQGSEKLFF. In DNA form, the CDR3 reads TGCGCCAGCAGCACCGGACAGGGGAGTGAAAAACTGTTTTTT.

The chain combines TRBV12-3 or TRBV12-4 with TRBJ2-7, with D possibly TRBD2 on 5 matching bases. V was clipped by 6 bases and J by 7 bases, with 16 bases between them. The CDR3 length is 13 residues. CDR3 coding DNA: TGTGCCAGCAGGGGTCACGGGGTAGGGGAGCAGTACTTC. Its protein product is CASRGHGVGEQYF.

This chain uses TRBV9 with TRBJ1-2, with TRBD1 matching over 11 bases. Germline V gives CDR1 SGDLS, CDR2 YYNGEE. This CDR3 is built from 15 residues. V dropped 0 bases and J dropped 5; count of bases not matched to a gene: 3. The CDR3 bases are TGTGCCAGCAGCGTAGGGACAGGGGGCGATTATGGCTACACCTTC. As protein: CASSVGTGGDYGYTF.

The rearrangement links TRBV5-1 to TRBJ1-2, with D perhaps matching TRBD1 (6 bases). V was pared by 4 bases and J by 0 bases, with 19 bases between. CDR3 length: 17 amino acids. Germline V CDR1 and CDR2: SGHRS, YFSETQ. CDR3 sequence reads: CASSPYNREPPNYGYTF. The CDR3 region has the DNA TGCGCCAGCAGCCCTTATAACAGGGAACCCCCTAACTATGGCTACACCTTC. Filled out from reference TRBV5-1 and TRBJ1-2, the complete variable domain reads KAGVTQTPRYLIKTRGQQVTLSCSPISGHRSVSWYQQTPGQGLQFLFEYFSETQRNKGNFPGRFSGRQFSNSRSEMNVSTLELGDSALYLCASSPYNREPPNYGYTFGSGTRLTVV.

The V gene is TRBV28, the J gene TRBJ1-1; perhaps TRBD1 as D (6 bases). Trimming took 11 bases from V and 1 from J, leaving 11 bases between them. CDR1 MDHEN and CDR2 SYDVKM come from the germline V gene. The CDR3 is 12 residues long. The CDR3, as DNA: TGTGCCGGATCGACAGGGAACACTGAAGCTTTCTTT. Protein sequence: CAGSTGNTEAFF. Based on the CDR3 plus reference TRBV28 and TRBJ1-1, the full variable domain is DVKVTQSSRYLVKRTGEKVFLECVQDMDHENMFWYRQDPGLGLRLIYFSYDVKMKEKGDIPEGYSVSREKKERFSLILESASTNQTSMYLCAGSTGNTEAFFGQGTRLTVV.

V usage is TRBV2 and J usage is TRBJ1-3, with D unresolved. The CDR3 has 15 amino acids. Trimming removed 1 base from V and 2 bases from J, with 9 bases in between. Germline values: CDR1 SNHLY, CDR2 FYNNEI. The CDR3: CASSEVTAPGNTIYF. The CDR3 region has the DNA TGTGCCAGCAGTGAAGTCACCGCGCCTGGAAACACCATATATTTT.

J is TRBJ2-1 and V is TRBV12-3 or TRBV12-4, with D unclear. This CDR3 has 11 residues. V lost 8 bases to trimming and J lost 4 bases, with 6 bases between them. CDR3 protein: CASLEYNEQFF. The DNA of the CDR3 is TGTGCCAGCCTAGAGTACAATGAGCAGTTCTTC.

The DNA of the CDR3 is TGCGCCAGCAGCCTTGGGCGGGGGCTGTTAGACACTGAAGCTTTCTTT. This sequence encodes CASSLGRGLLDTEAFF. The rearrangement joins TRBV5-1 to TRBJ1-1; D is possibly TRBD1 (6 bases). The CDR3 length is 16 residues. In germline, CDR1 is SGHRS, CDR2 YFSETQ. V lost 4 bases, J lost 3 bases, and 19 bases lay in between.

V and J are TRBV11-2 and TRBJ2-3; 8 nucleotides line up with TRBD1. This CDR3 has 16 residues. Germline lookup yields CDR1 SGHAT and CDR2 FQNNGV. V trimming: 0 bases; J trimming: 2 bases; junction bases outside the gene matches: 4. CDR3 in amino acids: CASSLEGRGLTDTQYF. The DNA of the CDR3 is TGTGCCAGCAGCTTAGAGGGCAGGGGGCTCACAGATACGCAGTATTTT.

CDR3 sequence: CASSIGEGTYEQYF. CDR3 DNA sequence: TGTGCCAGTAGTATAGGGGAGGGGACCTACGAGCAGTACTTC. The V and J genes are TRBV19 and TRBJ2-7; 7 nucleotides line up with TRBD2. V was pared by 1 base and J by 2 bases, with 2 bases of the junction left unmatched. This CDR3 contains 14 residues. Germline V lookup: CDR1 LNHDA, CDR2 SQIVND (reference sequence). Complete variable domain (other parts from reference TRBV19 and TRBJ2-7): DGGITQSPKYLFRKEGQNVTLSCEQNLNHDAMYWYRQDPGQGLRLIYYSQIVNDFQKGDIAEGYSVSREKKESFPLTVTSAQKNPTAFYLCASSIGEGTYEQYFGPGTRLTVT.

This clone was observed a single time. The CDR3 bases are TGTGCCAGCACCACCGGGGGAAAGCGGGAGCAGTTCTTC. Translating it yields CASTTGGKREQFF. The gene calls are TRBV25-1 and TRBJ2-1; D is possibly TRBD2 (6 bases). V lost 7 bases and J lost 10, with 17 bases in between. The germline V gene encodes CDR1 MGHDK and CDR2 SYGVNS. CDR3 length: 13 amino acids.

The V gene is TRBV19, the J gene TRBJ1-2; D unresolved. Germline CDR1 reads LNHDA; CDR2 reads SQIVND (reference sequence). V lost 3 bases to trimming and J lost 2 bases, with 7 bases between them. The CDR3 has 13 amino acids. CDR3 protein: CASSIRSNYGYTF. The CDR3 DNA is TGTGCCAGTAGTATCCGTTCGAACTATGGCTACACCTTC.

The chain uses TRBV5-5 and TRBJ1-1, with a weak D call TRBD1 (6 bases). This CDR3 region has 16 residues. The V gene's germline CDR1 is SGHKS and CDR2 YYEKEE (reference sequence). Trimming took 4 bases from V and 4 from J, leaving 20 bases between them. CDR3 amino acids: CASSPWGGLSGTEAFF. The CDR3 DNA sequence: TGTGCCAGCAGCCCGTGGGGGGGCTTGAGTGGCACTGAAGCTTTCTTT.

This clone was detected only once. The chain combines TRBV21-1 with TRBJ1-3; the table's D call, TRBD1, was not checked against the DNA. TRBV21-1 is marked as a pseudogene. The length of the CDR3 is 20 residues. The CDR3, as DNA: TGTGCCAGCAGCTTCACCGGCGGACAGGGGGCCTTGGGCTCTGGAAACACCATATATTTT. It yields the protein CASSFTGGQGALGSGNTIYF.

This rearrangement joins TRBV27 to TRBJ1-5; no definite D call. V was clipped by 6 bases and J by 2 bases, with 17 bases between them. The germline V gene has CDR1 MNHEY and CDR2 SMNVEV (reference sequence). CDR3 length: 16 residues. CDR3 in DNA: TGTGCCAGCAGGCCGTTTATTGGGCAGGGCAATCAGCCCCAGCATTTT. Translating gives CASRPFIGQGNQPQHF.

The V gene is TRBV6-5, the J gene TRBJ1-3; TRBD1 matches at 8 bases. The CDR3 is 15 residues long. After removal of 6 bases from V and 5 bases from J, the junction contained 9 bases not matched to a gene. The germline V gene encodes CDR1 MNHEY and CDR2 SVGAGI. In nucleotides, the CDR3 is TGTGCCAGCAGAAATGACAGGGGCGGCAGAAACACCATATATTTT. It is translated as CASRNDRGGRNTIYF.

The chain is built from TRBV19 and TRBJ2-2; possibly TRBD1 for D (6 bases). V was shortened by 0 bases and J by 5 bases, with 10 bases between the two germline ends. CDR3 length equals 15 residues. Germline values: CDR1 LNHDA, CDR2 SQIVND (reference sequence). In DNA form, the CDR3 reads TGTGCCAGTAGTATAGACGGCAGGGGTACCGGGGAGCTGTTTTTT. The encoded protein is CASSIDGRGTGELFF.

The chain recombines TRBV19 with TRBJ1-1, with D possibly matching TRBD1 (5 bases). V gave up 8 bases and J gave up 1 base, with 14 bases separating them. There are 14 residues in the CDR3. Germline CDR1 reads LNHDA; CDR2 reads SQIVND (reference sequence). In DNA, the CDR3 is TGTGCCAGTCAGAAGGGGCCAGCGAACACTGAAGCTTTCTTT. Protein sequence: CASQKGPANTEAFF.